This record looks at one TCR beta chain sequence and its context. These data belong to a study of T cells expressing NK-cell markers. TCRdb reprocessed the 5' RACE reads, with one entry per CDR3 protein and no DNA. Listed are 150,000 to 200,000 distinct CDR3 sequences; 20% to 25% falls within the top ten. This TCR derives from a man aged 18-75 years in good health. The sample taken for sequencing was blood T cells: a sorted CD56 or NKG2C T cell subset, CD4+ or CD8+ T cells, or bulk PBMC T cells (not recorded which).

The CDR3 protein is CASSYAPDRELRDTEAFF. V is TRBV6-5 and J is TRBJ1-1; the TCRdb call, TRBD1, lacks DNA for checking. The CDR3 spans 18 residues. The germline V gene encodes CDR1 MNHEY and CDR2 SVGAGI.